Following are 21 T cell receptor beta chains from one sample sequenced in a study of human T cells and chemical hapten exposure. RNA extraction used unfractionated whole blood as the source of total RNA. TCRdb redid the calling of the 5' RACE reads with MiXCR, one entry per CDR3 protein. Of tens of thousands of distinct CDR3 sequences detected, around a sixth appear once; the ten largest clones hold around 6.8%. The receptor set was obtained from a female donor in good health.

The rearrangement uses TRBV27 and TRBJ2-7; D is undetermined. Germline assignment: CDR1 MNHEY and CDR2 SMNVEV (reference sequence). The CDR3 totals 15 residues. Trimming pared 2 bases from V and 8 bases from J, leaving 19 bases between. CDR3 nucleotides: TGTGCCAGCAGTTTACAGATCCCACCTGGACGGCAGCAGTACTTC. This codes for CASSLQIPPGRQQYF.

By sample fraction, this clonotype is medium-sized. This chain connects TRBV7-9 to TRBJ1-4; no firm D call. Trimming removed 5 bases from V and 0 bases from J, with 4 bases in between. CDR3 size: 13 residues. The germline CDR1 and CDR2 sequences are SEHNR and FQNEAQ (reference sequence). CDR3 bases: TGTGCCAGCAGCGCGCCAACTAATGAAAAACTGTTTTTT. Amino acid sequence: CASSAPTNEKLFF.

This clonotype was found many times. The rearrangement links TRBV11-2 to TRBJ2-6, with D possibly TRBD1 on 6 matching bases. Trimming pared 4 bases from V and 2 bases from J, leaving 9 bases between. From germline, CDR1 is SGHAT and CDR2 FQNNGV. There are 15 residues in the CDR3. The CDR3 protein is CASSSPGAGANVLTF. The CDR3 region has the DNA TGTGCCAGCAGCTCTCCAGGGGCTGGGGCCAACGTCCTGACTTTC. Together with reference TRBV11-2 and TRBJ2-6, the CDR3 gives the full variable domain: EAGVAQSPRYKIIEKRQSVAFWCNPISGHATLYWYQQILGQGPKLLIQFQNNGVVDDSQLPKDRFSAERLKGVDSTLKIQPAKLEDSAVYLCASSSPGAGANVLTFGAGSRLTVL.

The chain employs TRBV7-9 and TRBJ1-1; D possibly corresponds to TRBD1 (6 bases). CDR1 SEHNR and CDR2 FQNEAQ come from the germline V gene (reference sequence). V gave up 5 bases and J gave up 7 bases, with 14 bases separating them. This CDR3 has 13 residues. CDR3 sequence (DNA): TGTGCCAGCAGCCCGGGACAATCCATTGAAGCTTTCTTT. It is translated as CASSPGQSIEAFF.

This clonotype showed up just a few times. The genes are TRBV28 and TRBJ2-3; the D is unclear. The V gene's germline CDR1 is MDHEN and CDR2 SYDVKM. V was trimmed by 3 bases and J by 6 bases, leaving 16 bases between them. This CDR3 has 15 amino acids. For the CDR3, the DNA is TGTGCCAGCAGTTTGGCAGATTCGTCCTGGGATACGCAGTATTTT. Translating it yields CASSLADSSWDTQYF.

The CDR3 DNA reads as TGTGCCAGCACTTATCTCACCACGGGAGAGACCCAGTACTTC. This gives the protein CASTYLTTGETQYF. J is TRBJ2-5 and V is TRBV6-6; D unclear. Trimming left V 7 bases short and J 4 bases short, with 16 bases between. Germline CDR1 is MNHNY and CDR2 is SVGAGI (reference sequence). The CDR3 totals 14 residues.

The V and J genes are TRBV19 and TRBJ1-5; TRBD1 aligns across 7 bases. From germline, CDR1 is LNHDA and CDR2 SQIVND (reference sequence). This CDR3 spans 16 amino acids. V was clipped by 4 bases and J by 1 base; unmatched bases: 7. CDR3 protein: CASSTRQGLSNQPQHF. The CDR3 region has the DNA TGTGCCAGTAGTACTAGACAGGGATTAAGCAATCAGCCCCAGCATTTT.

J is TRBJ2-7 and V is TRBV14; a possible D gene is TRBD2 (6 bases). Trimming removed 2 bases at V and 3 bases at J, with 17 bases between. Germline lookup yields CDR1 SGHDN and CDR2 FVKESK. The CDR3 loop spans 16 amino acids. The CDR3 DNA reads as TGTGCCAGCAGCCAACTCTCTGGGGGGAAGGGCTACGAGCAGTACTTC. The encoded protein is CASSQLSGGKGYEQYF.

This clonotype was observed many times. The chain links TRBV4-2 to TRBJ2-4; maybe TRBD1 (6 bases). This CDR3 is 14 amino acids long. V lost 4 bases to trimming and J lost 15 bases, with 22 bases between them. The germline gives CDR1 LGHNA, CDR2 YNFKEQ. In nucleotides, the CDR3 is TGTGCCAGCAGCCCGGAGCTGGCAGGGGTCATTTCGTACTTC. It is translated as CASSPELAGVISYF.

This clonotype was counted between two and nine times. The chain has TRBV7-9 and TRBJ1-3; no clear D. The CDR3 is 15 residues long. V was pared by 5 bases and J by 0 bases, with 11 bases between. Germline lookup yields CDR1 SEHNR and CDR2 FQNEAQ (reference sequence). Here the CDR3 DNA reads TGTGCCAGCAGCCCATACCCGAGCTCTGGAAACACCATATATTTT. Translation: CASSPYPSSGNTIYF. The full variable domain, its missing parts supplied by reference TRBV7-9 and TRBJ1-3, is DTGVSQNPRHKITKRGQNVTFRCDPISEHNRLYWYRQTLGQGPEFLTYFQNEAQLEKSRLLSDRFSAERPKGSFSTLEIQRTEQGDSAMYLCASSPYPSSGNTIYFGEGSWLTVV.

The sample holds a few counts of this clonotype. The chain joins TRBV18 to TRBJ1-4, with D uncertain. Germline CDR1 and CDR2: KGHSH and LQKENI. There are 14 residues in the CDR3. The ends were cut back, 6 bases at V and 5 bases at J, with 13 bases in the middle. The CDR3 here is CASSSFGRNEKLFF. The CDR3 region has the DNA TGTGCCAGCTCGAGTTTCGGGAGAAATGAAAAACTGTTTTTT.

This clonotype was found many times. The chain is built from TRBV29-1 and TRBJ2-7; TRBD2 matches 7 bases. This CDR3 is built from 13 residues. V lost 7 bases to trimming and J lost 5 bases; unmatched junction nucleotides: 11. CDR1 and CDR2 (germline): SQVTM, ANQGSEA. The CDR3 nucleotides read TGCAGCGGTGGCCGGGGGGTTCAGGACGAGCAGTACTTC. Residues: CSGGRGVQDEQYF.

The chain couples TRBV12-3 or TRBV12-4 to TRBJ2-1, with 9 bases matching TRBD2. J gave up 2 bases and V 6 bases, and 5 bases lay outside the gene matches. CDR3 size: 15 residues. Here the CDR3 reads CASRHSGRPYNEQFF. CDR3 in DNA: TGTGCCAGCAGACATAGCGGGAGACCCTACAATGAGCAGTTCTTC.

V usage is TRBV20-1 and J usage is TRBJ1-1, with no clear D. This CDR3 spans 12 amino acids. From germline, CDR1 is DFQATT and CDR2 SNEGSKA (reference sequence). V lost 6 bases to trimming and J lost 4 bases, with 12 bases between them. This CDR3 is CSANRRGTEAFF. Written as DNA, the CDR3 is TGCAGTGCCAACCGGCGGGGCACTGAAGCTTTCTTT.

The rearrangement joins TRBV28 to TRBJ2-7; 7 bases map to TRBD1. V lost 5 bases to trimming and J lost 2 bases; unmatched junction nucleotides: 3. The germline V gene encodes CDR1 MDHEN and CDR2 SYDVKM. CDR3 length: 13 amino acids. CDR3 in amino acids: CASSRGRTYEQYF. The CDR3 nucleotides read TGTGCCAGCAGTAGGGGGCGCACCTACGAGCAGTACTTC. Drawing the rest from reference TRBV28 and TRBJ2-7, the complete variable domain is DVKVTQSSRYLVKRTGEKVFLECVQDMDHENMFWYRQDPGLGLRLIYFSYDVKMKEKGDIPEGYSVSREKKERFSLILESASTNQTSMYLCASSRGRTYEQYFGPGTRLTVT.

J is TRBJ1-5 and V is TRBV6-1; maybe TRBD1 (5 bases). V was cut by 7 bases and J by 0 bases, with 13 bases left in between. Germline V gives CDR1 MNHNS, CDR2 SASEGT. The CDR3 is 15 amino acids. Here the CDR3 reads CASTLTGVSNQPQHF. DNA for the CDR3: TGTGCCAGCACCCTCACAGGAGTTAGCAATCAGCCCCAGCATTTT.

This clonotype turned up a few times. The chain joins TRBV6-6 to TRBJ1-1; no firm D call. The germline gives CDR1 MNHNY, CDR2 SVGAGI (reference sequence). The CDR3 is 14 amino acids. The V gene lost 7 bases and the J gene lost 1 base, with 13 bases spanning the gap. The DNA for the CDR3 is TGTGCCAGCACCGAGGCCCGGGGGAACACTGAAGCTTTCTTT. Its protein product is CASTEARGNTEAFF.

V gene TRBV29-1 combines with J gene TRBJ2-1; the D is unclear. Between the trimmed V and J ends, which lost 7 bases and 0 bases, there was a span of 13 bases. Germline values: CDR1 SQVTM, CDR2 ANQGSEA. The CDR3 consists of 14 residues. In nucleotides, the CDR3 is TGCAGCGCCAGTCCTTGGAACTCCTACAATGAGCAGTTCTTC. Residues: CSASPWNSYNEQFF.

This clonotype was picked up a small number of times. The chain recombines TRBV6-5 with TRBJ1-3; 7 bases are a match to TRBD1. This CDR3 has 17 residues. Per germline, CDR1 MNHEY and CDR2 SVGAGI. V was pared by 0 bases and J by 1 base, with 6 bases of the junction left unmatched. CDR3 protein: CASSYSKGAVSGNTIYF. CDR3 DNA: TGTGCCAGCAGTTACTCAAAGGGGGCTGTTTCTGGAAACACCATATATTTT.

V usage is TRBV28 and J usage is TRBJ1-1; D is unresolved. In germline, CDR1 is MDHEN, CDR2 SYDVKM. V was clipped by 3 bases and J by 8 bases, with 10 bases between them. The CDR3 covers 12 residues. CDR3 in DNA: TGTGCCAGCAGTTTCGTAGTATCGGAAGCTTTCTTT. Protein sequence: CASSFVVSEAFF.

The CDR3 sequence: CASSAGQENEKLFF. CDR3 nucleotide sequence: TGTGCCAGCAGCGCGGGACAGGAAAATGAAAAACTGTTTTTT. This chain connects TRBV9 to TRBJ1-4, with 8 positions matching TRBD1. CDR1 is SGDLS and CDR2 is YYNGEE in the germline V gene. J was trimmed by 5 bases and V by 3 bases; bases with no gene match: 3. This CDR3 has 14 residues.